This is a list of T cell receptor beta chains from one sample in a study of cytomegalovirus exposure and HLA in healthy donors. The assay was immunoSEQ multiplex PCR, and TCRdb's table has in-frame clones only and misses some. The sample lists roughly 45,000 clones, 85% to 95% seen once, with approximately 8.1% in the top ten. Material: PBMCs. Every receptor here comes from a young woman in good health and CMV-seropositive. Each CDR3 is given with its conserved first and last residue. The D gene is left open where the match is weak. Part of the rows lack a size; the others show once, few, many or a class for expanded clones.

clone_size | j_call | v_call | d_call | cdr3_nt | cdr3_aa
NA | TRBJ2-7 | TRBV19 | TRBD1 | TGTGCCAGTAGTAACCGGGACAGAAGCGAGCAGTACTTC | CASSNRDRSEQYF
NA | TRBJ2-3 | TRBV9 | TRBD2 | TGTGCCAGCAGCGTAGGGGGCAAACTAGCGGGAGTTGTGACCGATACGCAGTATTTT | CASSVGGKLAGVVTDTQYF
NA | TRBJ1-3 | TRBV7-6 | NA | TGTGCCAGCAGCTTAGGCCAAGAGGACAGCTCTGGAAACACCATATATTTT | CASSLGQEDSSGNTIYF
NA | TRBJ2-2 | TRBV12-2 | NA | TGTGCAAGTCGCTTCCCCTCACGGGACAGGGTGGGCACCGGGGAGCTGTTTTTT | CASRFPSRDRVGTGELFF
NA | TRBJ1-2 | TRBV10-3 | NA | TGTGCCATCAGTGATCCCAGAAACTATGGCTACACCTTC | CAISDPRNYGYTF
few | TRBJ1-5 | TRBV11-2 | TRBD1 | TGTGCCAGCAGCTTAGATGACAGGGGGCATAGCAATCAGCCCCAGCATTTT | CASSLDDRGHSNQPQHF
NA | TRBJ2-1 | TRBV5-4 | TRBD2 | TGTGCCAGCAGCTCGGCGACTAGCGGATCCTACAATGAGCAGTTCTTC | CASSSATSGSYNEQFF
NA | TRBJ2-7 | TRBV28 | TRBD1 | TGTGCCAGCAGTGAAAGACAGGGCCGGGGCGAGCAGTACTTC | CASSERQGRGEQYF
NA | TRBJ1-2 | TRBV18 | NA | TGTGCCAGCTCACCCCATTCAATAGACAGAAGTGTAGGCTATGGCTACACCTTC | CASSPHSIDRSVGYGYTF
few | TRBJ2-1 | TRBV28 | TRBD2 | TGTGCCAGCAGTTTAAATAGCGGGAGGGCGAATGAGCAGTTCTTC | CASSLNSGRANEQFF
NA | TRBJ2-7 | TRBV5-1 | TRBD2 | TGCGCCAGCAGCTCCCGCCCGACGGGGGGTCACTACGAGCAGTACTTC | CASSSRPTGGHYEQYF
once | TRBJ2-1 | TRBV30 | NA | TGTGCCTGGAGGGGAGGGGGAGGGATATACAATGAGCAGTTCTTC | CAWRGGGGIYNEQFF
once | TRBJ1-6 | TRBV4-3 | NA | TGCGCCAGCAGCCCGGAGGCCTCCTATAATTCACCCCTCCACTTT | CASSPEASYNSPLHF
NA | TRBJ2-7 | TRBV10-3 | NA | TGTGCCATCAGGGAACAGGGAGGGACCTACGAGCAGTACTTC | CAIREQGGTYEQYF
NA | TRBJ1-5 | TRBV28 | TRBD1 | TGTGCCAGCAGTTTCCGCGGGACAGGTGATCAGCCCCAGCATTTT | CASSFRGTGDQPQHF
NA | TRBJ1-5 | TRBV4-1 | TRBD1 | TGCGCCAGCAGCCAATATCCCGGGACAGAGAATCAGCCCCAGCATTTT | CASSQYPGTENQPQHF
once | TRBJ1-5 | TRBV7-9 | NA | TGTGCCAGCGGGCAGCTAAATCAGCCCCAGCATTTT | CASGQLNQPQHF
NA | TRBJ2-3 | TRBV10-3 | TRBD2 | TGTGCCATCAGTGAGCAGACTAGCGGGAGGGAAGATACGCAGTATTTT | CAISEQTSGREDTQYF
NA | TRBJ1-5 | TRBV6-6 | NA | TGTGCCAGCAGTTACTCGTTGGGTCAGGGCGGTCAGCCCCAGCATTTT | CASSYSLGQGGQPQHF
NA | TRBJ2-1 | TRBV6-1 | NA | TGTGCCAGCAGTGGGGGGGTAGCGCGGTACAATGAGCAGTTCTTC | CASSGGVARYNEQFF
NA | TRBJ2-1 | TRBV27 | TRBD2 | TGTGCCAGCAGTTTAGGGACTAGCGGCTACAATGAGCAGTTCTTC | CASSLGTSGYNEQFF
NA | TRBJ2-1 | TRBV10-3 | TRBD2 | TGTGCCATCAGTGATTACGGGACTAATAATGAGCAGTTCTTC | CAISDYGTNNEQFF
NA | TRBJ2-3 | TRBV11-2 | TRBD2 | TGTGCCAGCAGCTTAGATCATTGGGGTAGCGGGAGGACAGATACGCAGTATTTT | CASSLDHWGSGRTDTQYF
NA | TRBJ2-4 | TRBV7-2 | TRBD2 | TGTGCCAGCAGCTCAGATCAATTAGCGGGGGTACTAGCCAAAAACATTCAGTACTTC | CASSSDQLAGVLAKNIQYF
NA | TRBJ2-1 | TRBV4-1 | TRBD1 | TGCGCCAGCAGCCCAGACTTGGGACAGGGGGTGGATAATGAGCAGTTCTTC | CASSPDLGQGVDNEQFF
NA | TRBJ1-5 | TRBV6-1 | NA | TGTGCCAGCAGTGAAGAGCTTCATCAGCCCCAGCATTTT | CASSEELHQPQHF
NA | TRBJ2-5 | TRBV28 | TRBD1 | TGTGCCAGCAGTTTAGCAGGGGGCGCCGAGACCCAGTACTTC | CASSLAGGAETQYF
NA | TRBJ2-1 | TRBV19 | NA | TGTGCCAGTAGTATAGCGGGAGCGGCCTACAATGAGCAGTTCTTC | CASSIAGAAYNEQFF